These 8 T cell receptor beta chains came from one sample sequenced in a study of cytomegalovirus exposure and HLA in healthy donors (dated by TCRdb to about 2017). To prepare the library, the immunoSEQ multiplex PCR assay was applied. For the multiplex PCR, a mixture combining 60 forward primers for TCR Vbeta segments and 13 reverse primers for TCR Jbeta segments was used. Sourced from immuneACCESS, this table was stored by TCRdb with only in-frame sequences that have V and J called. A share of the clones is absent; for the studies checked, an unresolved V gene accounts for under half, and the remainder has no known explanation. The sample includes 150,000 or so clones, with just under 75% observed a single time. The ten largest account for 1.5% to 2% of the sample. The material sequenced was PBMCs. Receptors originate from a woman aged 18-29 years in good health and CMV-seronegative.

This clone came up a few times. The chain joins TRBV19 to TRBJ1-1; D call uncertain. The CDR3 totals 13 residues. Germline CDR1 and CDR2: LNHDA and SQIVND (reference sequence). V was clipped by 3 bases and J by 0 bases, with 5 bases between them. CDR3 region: CASSIYMNTEAFF. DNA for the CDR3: TGTGCCAGTAGTATTTATATGAACACTGAAGCTTTCTTT.

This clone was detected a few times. The CDR3 loop is CASSQKTPPYEQYF. The DNA of the CDR3 is TGTGCCAGCAGCCAAAAGACACCTCCCTACGAGCAGTACTTC. The V gene is TRBV14, the J gene TRBJ2-7; D remains ambiguous. The ends were cut back, 2 bases at V and 2 bases at J, with 10 bases in the middle. The CDR3 has 14 residues. CDR1 is SGHDN, CDR2 FVKESK, per germline.

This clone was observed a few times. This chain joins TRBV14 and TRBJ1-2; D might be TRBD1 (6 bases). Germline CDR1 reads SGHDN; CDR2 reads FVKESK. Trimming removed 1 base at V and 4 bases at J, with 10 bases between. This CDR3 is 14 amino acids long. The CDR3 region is CASSQARRGYGYTF. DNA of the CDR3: TGTGCCAGCAGCCAAGCGCGCAGGGGCTATGGCTACACCTTC. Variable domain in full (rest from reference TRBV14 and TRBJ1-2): EAGVTQFPSHSVIEKGQTVTLRCDPISGHDNLYWYRRVMGKEIKFLLHFVKESKQDESGMPNNRFLAERTGGTYSTLKVQPAELEDSGVYFCASSQARRGYGYTFGSGTRLTVV.

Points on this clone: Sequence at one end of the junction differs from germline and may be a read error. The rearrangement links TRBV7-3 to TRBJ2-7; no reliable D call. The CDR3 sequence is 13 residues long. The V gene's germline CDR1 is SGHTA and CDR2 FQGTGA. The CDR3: CASRSGPSSEQYF. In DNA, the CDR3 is TGTGCCAGCAGGTCCGGTCCCTCCTCCGAGCAGTACTTC.

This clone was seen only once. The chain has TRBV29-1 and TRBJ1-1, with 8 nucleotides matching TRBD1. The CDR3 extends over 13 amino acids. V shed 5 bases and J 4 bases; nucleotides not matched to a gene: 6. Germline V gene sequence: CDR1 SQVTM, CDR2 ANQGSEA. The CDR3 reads CSVNGQGGTEAFF. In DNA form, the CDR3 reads TGCAGCGTTAACGGACAGGGCGGCACTGAAGCTTTCTTT.

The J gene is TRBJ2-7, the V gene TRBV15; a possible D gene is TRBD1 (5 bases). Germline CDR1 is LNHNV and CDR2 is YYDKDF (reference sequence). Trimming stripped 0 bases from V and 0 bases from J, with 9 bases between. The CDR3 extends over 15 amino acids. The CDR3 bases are TGTGCCACCAGCAGAGAGGGCAGGGCCTCCTACGAGCAGTACTTC. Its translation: CATSREGRASYEQYF.

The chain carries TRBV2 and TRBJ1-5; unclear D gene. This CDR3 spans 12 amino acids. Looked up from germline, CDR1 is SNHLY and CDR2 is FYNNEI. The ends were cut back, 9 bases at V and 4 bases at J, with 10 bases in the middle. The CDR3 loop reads CASGLTNQPQHF. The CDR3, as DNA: TGTGCCAGTGGACTTACTAATCAGCCCCAGCATTTT.

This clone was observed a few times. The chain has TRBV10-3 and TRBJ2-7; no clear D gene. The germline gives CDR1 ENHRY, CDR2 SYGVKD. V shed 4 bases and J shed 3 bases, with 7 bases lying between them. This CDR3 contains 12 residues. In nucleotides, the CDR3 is TGTGCCATCAGTGTTTCCAGCTACGAGCAGTACTTC. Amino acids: CAISVSSYEQYF.